This T cell receptor (beta chain) was recovered during a study of human T cells and chemical hapten exposure. Study overall: Mainly, slight library volume differences in the pool made TCR yields vary.

There are a few counts of this clonotype. What it binds is not known. Attachment of unique molecular identifiers to individual cDNA molecules was performed in the library. Study processing details: Samples ranged from about 23,224 to 700,000 TCRs, with a median of approximately 100,000. TCRdb re-derived calls from the RACE reads in MiXCR, one entry per CDR3 protein. The V and J calls come from TCRdb's annotation, not from the publication. The sample has 100,000 to 150,000 distinct CDR3 sequences, 8.5% to 9.5% seen once. V shed 6 bases and J 9 bases; nucleotides not matched to a gene: 5. Germline CDR1 reads MGHDK; CDR2 reads SYGVNS. This CDR3 region has 14 residues. Time point reported: healthy volunteer bleed at 2 weeks. Total RNA extraction was carried out from unfractionated whole blood. The study's findings and limits: TCRs exceeding a frequency of 1 in 1000 stayed unchanged under DPC sensitization.

The sequenced sample consisted of whole blood. The V and J genes are TRBV25-1 and TRBJ1-6; 10 positions agree with TRBD1. The TCR originated in a male donor in good health. Some clones in this sample may be carry-over from other donors' samples. CDR3 residues: CASSYWDRGSPLHF. The CDR3 coding sequence is TGTGCCAGCAGCTATTGGGACAGGGGTTCACCCCTCCACTTT.